This passage covers 21 T cell receptor beta chains from one sample sequenced in a study of OX40 agonist ivuxolimab in advanced cancers. Repertoires were generated with immunoSEQ multiplex PCR, while TCRdb's copy carries only in-frame clones and drops some. The top ten hold 20% to 25% of the sample, which has about 26,000 clones, around nine tenths seen once. The sample was CD4+ or CD8+ T cells sorted from blood, taken in a trial of the OX40 agonist ivuxolimab. The receptors were sampled from an adult with an advanced solid tumor such as melanoma, head and neck, liver or kidney cancer.

This clone has only one observation. The rearrangement links TRBV6-1 to TRBJ2-7, with TRBD1 matching over 7 bases. Germline V lookup: CDR1 MNHNS, CDR2 SASEGT. V trimming: 6 bases; J trimming: 0 bases; junction bases outside the gene matches: 8. The CDR3 loop spans 15 amino acids. The CDR3 coding sequence is TGTGCCAGCAGCATAGAGGGGGCGGGCTCCTACGAGCAGTACTTC. Residues: CASSIEGAGSYEQYF.

This chain connects TRBV29-1 to TRBJ2-5, with a possible D match to TRBD2 (5 bases). Trimming left V 5 bases short and J 4 bases short, with 17 bases between. Germline V gene sequence: CDR1 SQVTM, CDR2 ANQGSEA. The CDR3 sequence is 14 residues long. The CDR3 coding sequence is TGCAGCGTTACGGACTCGGCCCCGGGAGAGACCCAGTACTTC. This encodes CSVTDSAPGETQYF.

Only a few counts were recorded for this clone. DNA of the CDR3: TGTGCCAGCAAGGGGACTAGCGTTACAGATACGCAGTATTTT. It translates to CASKGTSVTDTQYF. The rearrangement uses TRBV28 and TRBJ2-3, with TRBD2 matching 10 bases. After removal of 7 bases from V and 3 bases from J, the junction contained 4 bases not matched to a gene. From germline, CDR1 is MDHEN and CDR2 SYDVKM. This CDR3 spans 14 amino acids.

CDR3 sequence reads: CASSWDRSHEQYF. DNA for the CDR3: TGCGCCAGCAGCTGGGACAGGTCCCACGAGCAGTACTTC. The chain carries TRBV5-1 and TRBJ2-7, with TRBD1 matching 8 bases. V dropped 3 bases and J dropped 5; count of bases not matched to a gene: 4. The CDR3 is 13 residues long. Germline V gene lookup returns CDR1 SGHRS and CDR2 YFSETQ.

The gene calls are TRBV9 and TRBJ2-1; weak D call: TRBD2 (6 bases). The CDR3 runs to 17 residues. Trimming removed 0 bases from V and 9 bases from J, with 22 bases in between. Looked up from germline, CDR1 is SGDLS and CDR2 is YYNGEE. In DNA form, the CDR3 reads TGTGCCAGCAGCGTAGAGGGAGTTCTGGGAGGACGAGGTGAGCAGTTCTTC. Translating it yields CASSVEGVLGGRGEQFF.

The V call is TRBV18, the J call TRBJ2-2; 8 bases map to TRBD1. V lost 3 bases and J lost 4; bases outside the gene matches: 10. This CDR3 has 17 residues. In germline, CDR1 is KGHSH, CDR2 LQKENI. CDR3 in DNA: TGTGCCAGCTCACCTCCCCTGACAGGGGCCGTCACCGGGGAGCTGTTTTTT. Translated: CASSPPLTGAVTGELFF.

DNA of the CDR3: TGTGCCAGCAGTTTGGGCCCAGGGGCCTACGAGCAGTACTTC. Protein product: CASSLGPGAYEQYF. The rearrangement uses TRBV27 and TRBJ2-7; tentatively, D is TRBD1 (6 bases). The V end was cut by 3 bases, the J end by 2 bases, with 11 bases between. This CDR3 spans 14 amino acids. The germline V gene has CDR1 MNHEY and CDR2 SMNVEV (reference sequence).

The chain joins TRBV2 to TRBJ1-2; TRBD1 is a possible D gene (5 bases). Germline V gene lookup returns CDR1 SNHLY and CDR2 FYNNEI. Trimming cost V 11 bases and J 6 bases, with 19 bases left between them. This CDR3 has 13 amino acids. CDR3 in amino acids: CAREETVRDGYTF. CDR3 nucleotides: TGTGCCCGAGAGGAGACTGTCAGGGATGGCTACACCTTC.

The V and J genes are TRBV9 and TRBJ1-2, with D tentatively TRBD1 (5 bases). The CDR3 is 14 residues long. Trimming removed 0 bases at V and 7 bases at J, with 13 bases between. CDR1 is SGDLS and CDR2 is YYNGEE in the germline V gene. DNA of the CDR3: TGTGCCAGCAGCGTAGCCCCAGGGACGGCTGGCTACACCTTC. This sequence encodes CASSVAPGTAGYTF.

This chain joins TRBV29-1 and TRBJ2-2; D is unclear. Trimming removed 3 bases at V and 8 bases at J, with 10 bases between. This CDR3 contains 12 residues. From germline, CDR1 is SQVTM and CDR2 ANQGSEA. The DNA for the CDR3 is TGCAGCGTTGACGTGGGTGCGGGGGAGCTGTTTTTT. Amino acid sequence: CSVDVGAGELFF.

This clone was counted only a few times. The chain uses TRBV28 and TRBJ1-5; D gene uncertain. Germline CDR1 MDHEN, CDR2 SYDVKM. The CDR3 spans 15 residues. Trimming pared 7 bases from V and 3 bases from J, leaving 16 bases between. CDR3 sequence (DNA): TGTGCCAGCACGGGCCCCGACTCGACCAATCAGCCCCAGCATTTT. The encoded protein is CASTGPDSTNQPQHF.

This rearrangement joins TRBV6-1 to TRBJ1-1; unclear D gene. Germline CDR1 MNHNS, CDR2 SASEGT. V lost 7 bases and J 11 bases, leaving 14 bases between the germline ends. There are 11 residues in the CDR3. CDR3 DNA sequence: TGTGCCAGCACCTTGATTGGTGAGGCTTTCTTT. Protein sequence: CASTLIGEAFF.

This clone appeared once. The chain recombines TRBV10-1 with TRBJ2-3; 7 bases are shared with TRBD2. From germline, CDR1 is WNHNN and CDR2 SYGVQD (reference sequence). V lost 7 bases, J lost 0 bases, and 7 bases stayed unmatched. The CDR3 runs to 15 residues. The CDR3 coding sequence is TGCGCCAGCATCCTACTAGCGCCGAGCACAGATACGCAGTATTTT. Amino acid sequence: CASILLAPSTDTQYF.

The chain carries TRBV7-3 and TRBJ2-3; 11 nucleotides align to TRBD2. Germline CDR1 and CDR2: SGHTA and FQGTGA. The CDR3 runs to 17 residues. The ends lost 0 bases at V and 6 bases at J; junction bases unmatched: 8. The CDR3 reads CASSLTFSGGASDTQYF. The CDR3 DNA is TGTGCCAGCAGCTTAACGTTTAGCGGGGGGGCTTCTGATACGCAGTATTTT. The entire variable domain, with the rest obtained from reference TRBV7-3 and TRBJ2-3, is as follows: GAGVSQTPSNKVTEKGKYVELRCDPISGHTALYWYRQSLGQGPEFLIYFQGTGAADDSGLPNDRFFAVRPEGSVSTLKIQRTERGDSAVYLCASSLTFSGGASDTQYFGPGTRLTVL.

The chain links TRBV28 to TRBJ2-7; weak D call: TRBD1 (6 bases). Trimming took 3 bases from V and 3 from J, leaving 24 bases between them. The CDR3 is 18 residues long. In germline, CDR1 is MDHEN, CDR2 SYDVKM. The CDR3 nucleotides are TGTGCCAGCAGTTTCCCTACCGTGTTTTCGGACAGAATCTACGAGCAGTACTTC. It is translated as CASSFPTVFSDRIYEQYF.

The chain recombines TRBV4-1 with TRBJ2-7; D tentatively fits TRBD1 or TRBD2 (5 bases each). The CDR3 runs to 14 residues. The ends were cut back, 4 bases at V and 3 bases at J, with 13 bases in the middle. Germline V lookup: CDR1 MGHRA, CDR2 YSYEKL. The CDR3 DNA is TGCGCCAGCAGCCCTCCGGGACGGATCTACGAGCAGTACTTC. Its translation: CASSPPGRIYEQYF.

The chain uses TRBV28 and TRBJ2-7, with D possibly matching TRBD1 (5 bases). Trimming stripped 5 bases from V and 3 bases from J, with 17 bases between. Germline CDR1 MDHEN, CDR2 SYDVKM. The CDR3 runs 15 residues. The CDR3 DNA sequence: TGTGCCAGCAGTCCTTGGGCAGGGTCTAGCTACGAGCAGTACTTC. As protein: CASSPWAGSSYEQYF.

This clone was counted a single time. The J gene is TRBJ2-7, the V gene TRBV6-1; D might be TRBD1 or TRBD2, each matching 5 bases. Between the trimmed V and J ends, which lost 6 bases and 1 base, there was a span of 10 bases. CDR3 length equals 13 residues. Germline values: CDR1 MNHNS, CDR2 SASEGT. The CDR3 sequence: CASRRDGSYEQYF. The CDR3 DNA sequence: TGTGCCAGCAGAAGGGACGGTTCCTACGAGCAGTACTTC.

The V gene is TRBV6-1, the J gene TRBJ1-1; a possible D gene is TRBD1 (5 bases). The CDR3 sequence is 16 residues long. V gave up 0 bases and J gave up 5 bases, with 16 bases separating them. Germline V gene lookup returns CDR1 MNHNS and CDR2 SASEGT. DNA for the CDR3: TGTGCCAGCAGTGAAGCGCCCGGAACAGGCGGGACTGAAGCTTTCTTT. Residues: CASSEAPGTGGTEAFF.

The V gene is TRBV29-1, the J gene TRBJ2-7; 11 positions match TRBD1. Germline values: CDR1 SQVTM, CDR2 ANQGSEA. CDR3 length equals 13 residues. V was clipped by 7 bases and J by 4 bases; unmatched bases: 6. CDR3 residues: CSAMDRGRYEQYF. The CDR3 DNA follows: TGCAGCGCTATGGACAGGGGGCGTTACGAGCAGTACTTC.

The V call is TRBV4-3, the J call TRBJ2-1, with 7 positions matching TRBD2. Losses at the gene ends were 1 base for V and 4 bases for J; bases not matched to a gene: 7. From germline, CDR1 is LGHNA and CDR2 YSLEER. CDR3 size: 16 residues. The CDR3 bases are TGCGCCAGCAGCCAAGCGAGCGGGGTCGAATACAATGAGCAGTTCTTC. This sequence encodes CASSQASGVEYNEQFF.